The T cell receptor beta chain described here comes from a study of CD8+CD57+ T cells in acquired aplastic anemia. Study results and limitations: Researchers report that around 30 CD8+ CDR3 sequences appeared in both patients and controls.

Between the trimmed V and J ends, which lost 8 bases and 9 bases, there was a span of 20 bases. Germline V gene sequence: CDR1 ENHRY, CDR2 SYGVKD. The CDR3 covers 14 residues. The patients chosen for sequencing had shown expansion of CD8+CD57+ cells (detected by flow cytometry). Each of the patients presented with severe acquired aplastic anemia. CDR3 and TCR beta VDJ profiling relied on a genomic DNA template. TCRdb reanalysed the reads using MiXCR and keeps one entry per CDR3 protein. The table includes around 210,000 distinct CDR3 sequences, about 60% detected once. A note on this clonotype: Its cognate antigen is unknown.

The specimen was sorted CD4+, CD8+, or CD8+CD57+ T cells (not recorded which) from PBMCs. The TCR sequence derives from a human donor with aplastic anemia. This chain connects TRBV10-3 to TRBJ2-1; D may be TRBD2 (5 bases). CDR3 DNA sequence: TGTGCCATCGCTCTAGCTCCCTCGGGGAGTGAGCAGTTCTTC. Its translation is CAIALAPSGSEQFF.